This T cell receptor (beta chain) was captured by sequencing in a study of T-cell reconstitution after alpha-beta-depleted transplantation in children. Study results and limitations: After transplant, high TCRbeta diversity at day 60 in some patients arose from surviving recipient T cells and thymic progenitors. By one year post-transplant, T-cell counts and diversity largely arose from T cells that were newly produced. The origin of alpha-beta T cells about two months after transplant was reportedly several hundred expanded graft clones.

Germline V gene data show CDR1 as DFQATT and CDR2 as SNEGSKA (reference sequence). V lost 7 bases, J lost 1 base, and 8 bases lay in between. The CDR3 totals 13 residues. This clonotype has ten or more counts. Its antigen is still unknown. The TCRbeta library was prepared with unique molecular identifiers. TCRdb analysed the PCR reads with MiXCR anew, one entry per CDR3 protein. The table includes more than 500,000 distinct CDR3 sequences, about 10% detected once. This clonotype was obtained from a female patient aged 2-10 years who had a stem cell transplant for aplastic anemia, so the T cells may come from the graft donor. Sample: PBMCs, mostly from graft donor cells, taken 180 days after TCRalphabeta/CD19-depleted stem cell transplant. This rearrangement joins TRBV20-1 to TRBJ2-6, with a tentative D call TRBD1 (6 bases). CDR3 bases: TGCAGTGTGGGGACATCTGGGGCCAACGTCCTGACTTTC. Residues: CSVGTSGANVLTF.